This T cell receptor (beta chain) was obtained from a study of post-analysis software for immune sequencing data. Looking at the study overall: Several disease courses (relapsing-remitting, secondary progressive and progressive-relapsing) of multiple sclerosis were included.

The CDR3 sequence is 14 residues long. Trimming shortened V by 7 bases and J by 0 bases, and 12 bases separated the two germline ends. Germline V CDR1 and CDR2: SGHTA, FQGNSA. Notes on this clonotype: Its specificity is unknown.

Sequencing libraries made from TCR beta cDNA carried unique molecular identifiers. Each batch of about 0.85 to 10 million T cells produced hundreds of thousands of cDNA molecules. Each CDR3 protein is one row after TCRdb ran MiXCR on the PCR reads. The data hold about 760,000 distinct CDR3 sequences, with roughly 30% observed a single time. The study's findings and limits: Samples sharing a preparation batch grouped tightly together when assessed by F measure. Normalized Chao1 diversity was significantly lower in multiple sclerosis patients than in controls. Controls had lower frequencies than patients of five TRBV segments, which included TRBV5-6, TRBV5-1 and TRBV20-1.

The chain uses TRBV7-2 and TRBJ1-2; the D is unclear. Sequenced material: blood. The receptor's source is a girl aged 10 to 17 with multiple sclerosis. Here the CDR3 reads CASTFTGANYGYTF. In nucleotides, the CDR3 is TGTGCCAGCACCTTCACCGGAGCTAACTATGGCTACACCTTC.